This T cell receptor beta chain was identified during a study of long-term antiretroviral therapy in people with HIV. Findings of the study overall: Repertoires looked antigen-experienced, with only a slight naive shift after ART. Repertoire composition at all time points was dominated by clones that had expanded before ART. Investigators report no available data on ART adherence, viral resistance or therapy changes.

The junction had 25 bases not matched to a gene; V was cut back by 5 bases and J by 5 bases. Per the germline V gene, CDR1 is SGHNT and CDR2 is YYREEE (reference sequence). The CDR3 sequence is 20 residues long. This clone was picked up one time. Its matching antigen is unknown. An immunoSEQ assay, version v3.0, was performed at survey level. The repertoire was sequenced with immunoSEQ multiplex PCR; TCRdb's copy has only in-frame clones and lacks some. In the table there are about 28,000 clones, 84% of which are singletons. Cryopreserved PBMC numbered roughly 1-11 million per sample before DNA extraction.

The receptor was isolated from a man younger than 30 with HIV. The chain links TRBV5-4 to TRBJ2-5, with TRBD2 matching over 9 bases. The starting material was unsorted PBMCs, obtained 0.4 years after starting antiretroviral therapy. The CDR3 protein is CASRVGPLAGTDERWETQYF. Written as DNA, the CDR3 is TGTGCCAGCAGAGTGGGTCCCCTAGCGGGAACTGACGAGAGATGGGAGACCCAGTACTTC. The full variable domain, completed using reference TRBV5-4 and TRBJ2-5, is ETGVTQSPTHLIKTRGQQVTLRCSSQSGHNTVSWYQQALGQGPQFIFQYYREEENGRGNFPPRFSGLQFPNYSSELNVNALELDDSALYLCASRVGPLAGTDERWETQYFGPGTRLLVL.